This T cell receptor (beta chain) was profiled in a study of cytomegalovirus exposure and HLA in healthy donors (dated by TCRdb to the late 2010s). Background for the entire study: An earlier analysis of approximately 640 of the donors reported about 250 Gb of sequence data and approximately 110 million unique TCR beta sequences from 150 million to 200 million T cells. An early release covering more than 500 HLA-typed donors comprised approximately 290 gigabases of sequencing data and about 90 million unique TCR sequences. The genetic ancestry cluster associated with self-reported Caucasian donors included 81% of the roughly 400 genotyped donors. The aim of the study was to test whether cataloging public T cell receptors could identify signatures of past pathogen exposure. Using immunosequencing, the study profiled T cell repertoires from fewer than 700 subjects and related those repertoires to cytomegalovirus serostatus. A separate validation cohort of about 110 different subjects was used in addition to the 666-subject first cohort. High-throughput TCR immunosequencing, statistical association of individual TCRs with disease status, and machine learning were combined to predict cytomegalovirus infection status. To study patterns of TCR occurrence, a later analysis re-analyzed previously published TCR beta repertoires from 650 to 750 donors and added high-resolution HLA genotyping. Rather than using new phenotypic data, the later analysis identified candidate immune exposures from TCR beta sequences and from how often those sequences occurred across donors. An earlier analysis of 587 of the donors used high-throughput TCR beta sequencing to judge whether each TCR beta V gene segment behaved as functional or pseudogenic. Donor age, sex, ethnicity and CMV serostatus were collected together with the repertoire data. In a later genetic analysis, genome-wide SNP genotypes for about three fifths of the roughly 670 donors were used, and that subset was treated as a discovery cohort. All discovery cohort repertoires had been generated using a single sequencing platform. HLA typing included class I and class II loci at four-digit resolution. Typing coverage differed by locus: A, B, C, DRB1 and DQB1 were typed in about 620-640 donors, DQA1 in 522, DPA1 in 600 to 610, and DPB1 in around 440. Four or five DR-DQ haplotypes were handled as single units for association and clustering because linkage in the cohort was strong. Across approximately 400 genotyped donors of the cohort, an average of about 240,000 unique TCR beta nucleotide sequences per donor were sequenced, and roughly 20% of those sequences were non-productive. General conclusions and limits of the study: Most TCR sequences were seen in very few donors, while some public TCRs were found in many individuals. A later analysis found that HLA-associated TCR beta chains were more clonally expanded and had lower generation probabilities than equally common non-associated chains. For the cohort, immune exposure information was limited to CMV serostatus. It was suggested by the authors that the approach could potentially be generalized to other disease states and immunological phenotypes. In a later genetic analysis, fewer N-insertions in productive TCRs were reported among donors in an Asian-associated ancestry cluster than the roughly 700-donor mean. Correlated functional status among segregating V segments might be attributable to linkage disequilibrium, but an unknown experimental factor could not be ruled out. In an earlier analysis of some 640 of the donors, most TCR beta V segments were observed in productive rearrangements about 87% or about 30% of the time, broadly matching IMGT annotations. A later analysis found that most CMV-associated TCR beta chains appeared HLA-restricted, with HLA associations seemingly driven largely by CMV exposure. The earlier analysis of approximately 560 of the donors excluded some 15 rarely observed V segments, including chromosome 9 orphons, because counts were too low. In a later analysis, several top co-occurrence clusters were reported to appear linked to parvovirus B19, influenza, CMV and Epstein-Barr virus. A further reported finding was that TCR beta sequences accurately predicted the HLA-A and HLA-B alleles for most subjects in the first cohort. The 87-base-pair reads could not distinguish some IMGT-functional V segments, including TRBV6-2 and TRBV6-3, so those segments were excluded. Because HLA typing was missing for some donors at each locus, association tests included only the typed subset. A group of highly shared sequence variants was considered likely to be a technical artifact of the sequencing pipeline. Only TCR beta chains were sequenced in this cohort, and the absence of alpha or paired-chain data limited detectable features. In both the original and validation cohorts, the classifier was reported to diagnose cytomegalovirus status with high specificity and sensitivity. In a later analysis, TCR association rates were found to vary across HLA loci, with the most associated TCRs seen for DRB1 alleles and the fewest for HLA-C alleles. A few of the identified cytomegalovirus-associated TCR beta chains were confirmed in vitro to be specific for cytomegalovirus antigens. V-gene and J-gene trimming of TCR beta chains was associated with a missense DCLRE1C variant in a later genetic analysis, and the association was replicated in an independent cohort. Assigning TCR associations to individual alleles was difficult when HLA alleles, especially DR and DQ, strongly co-occurred. Roughly uniform sequencing depth across donors was assumed in presence/absence analyses, although this assumption may not hold. A total of fewer than 200 TCR beta chains were listed by the study as associated with cytomegalovirus. In a later analysis, some 18,000 TCR beta sequences were associated with specific HLA alleles at a false discovery rate of 0.05.

As to this clone: Its cognate antigen has yet to be identified. The input lacks base qualities; no much larger clone sits a single base away.

The cohort consisted of approximately 690 healthy bone marrow donors. All cohort members were sampled while nominally healthy, although unrecorded immune exposures were likely present. The donor was CMV seropositive and was included in the group of 300 or so seropositive cohort members. Every donor gave a peripheral blood sample, and the peripheral blood mononuclear cells from that sample were used for TCR beta sequencing. The Qiagen DNeasy Blood Extraction Kit was used to extract genomic DNA from the blood cell samples. From the cysteine through the phenylalanine, the CDR3 covers 14 amino acids. Only the CDR3 DNA is retained, 42 bases long and in frame from the first base. V is reduced by 0 bases and J by 0 bases, leaving a spacing of 6 bases between them. In the germline V gene, CDR1 corresponds to SGHDT and CDR2 to YYEEEE. Library prep was done by the immunoSEQ multiplex PCR assay. A mixture of 60 forward primers for TCR Vbeta segments and 13 reverse primers for TCR Jbeta segments was used in the multiplex PCR. Amplification of the CDR3 region of rearranged TCR beta genes was performed with a multiplex PCR assay on genomic DNA. On the Illumina HiSeq System, the amplified TCR beta libraries were sequenced as 87-base-pair reads. Under the source paper's analysis protocol: In a later analysis, about 80 million unique TCR beta chains were counted across the roughly 700 repertoires, and approximately 11 million of these chains were shared by at least two donors. Raw reads were error-corrected and collapsed into unique sequences with a nearest-neighbor algorithm that merged closely related sequences to remove PCR and sequencing errors. To assign V, D and J gene segments, CDR3 sequences were aligned to IMGT reference sequences. Each retained sequence needed at least a six-nucleotide match to both a V gene segment and a J gene segment. Rearrangements were called productive when the CDR3 lacked stop codons and stayed in frame with V and J; all others were non-productive. Following IMGT convention, CDR3 was defined as the stretch from the second conserved V-encoded cysteine up to the conserved J-encoded phenylalanine. Sequences without an unambiguous match to a single V gene segment were excluded from the earlier analysis of a few hundred of the donors. In an earlier analysis of 587 of the donors, a V segment was called functional when productive rearrangements were above 56.7%, and segregating when the standard deviation between donors exceeded 5%. A statistical classification framework was developed to diagnose cytomegalovirus status using the catalog of TCR beta chain sequences. V and J gene assignment, in a later analysis, came from comparing TCR nucleotide sequences with IMGT/GENE-DB human TR gene sequences. In a later analysis, CDR3 sequences and most-parsimonious VDJ recombination scenarios were assigned using the TCRdist pipeline. A later analysis defined each TCR beta chain by its CDR3 amino acid sequence plus V-gene family, and excluded reads lacking a unique V-gene family. As a way to deal with suspected cross-contamination and a sequencing artifact, a later analysis dropped roughly 600 nucleotide sequences that were highly shared and had low generation probability. A later analysis calculated a clonal expansion index for each public chain from normalized within-repertoire ranks of inferred template counts. In a later analysis, generation probabilities were computed using a VDJ recombination model fitted to out-of-frame rearrangements, and the results were checked against IGoR. In a later analysis, TCR-TCR, TCR-HLA and TCR-CMV co-occurrence was scored with hypergeometric tests, and a repertoire-size bias correction was applied to TCR pairs. False discovery rates were estimated in a later analysis by permuting HLA or CMV assignments 20 times. In a later analysis, co-occurring TCRs were grouped with DBSCAN, and TCRdist sequence similarity was added when clustering was performed within HLA-allele-positive subsets. Repertoires with fewer than 30,000 or more than 120,000 public chains were left out of co-occurrence clustering, as were about 5 repertoires with anomalous nucleotide sharing. Entries here come from immuneACCESS through TCRdb and include only in-frame sequences with V and J called. Some clones fail to appear in such tables; in the studies checked, an unresolved V gene covers under half of the shortfall, and the cause of the remainder is unknown. V, J and clone size derive from that table, while D and trimming were established from the DNA sequence. Across this sample there are about 160,000 clones, with roughly 80% seen only once. The ten largest clones add up to roughly 10% of the sample.

Sample: PBMCs. In this chain, TRBV5-6 is recombined with TRBJ1-1; no D gene is confidently identified. This TCR derives from a man between 18 and 35 years old in good health and CMV-seropositive. The CDR3 protein sequence reads: CASSLAIVNTEAFF. DNA sequence: TGTGCCAGCAGCTTGGCTATAGTGAACACTGAAGCTTTCTTT. The entire variable domain, with the stretches around the CDR3 drawn from the reference TRBV5-6 and TRBJ1-1 proteins, is DAGVTQSPTHLIKTRGQQVTLRCSPKSGHDTVSWYQQALGQGPQFIFQYYEEEERQRGNFPDRFSGHQFPNYSSELNVNALLLGDSALYLCASSLAIVNTEAFFGQGTRLTVV.